Below are 29 T cell receptor beta chains sequenced from a single sample in a study of cytomegalovirus exposure and HLA in healthy donors. The PCR employed 60 Vbeta primers together with 13 Jbeta primers. Clones were read by immunoSEQ multiplex PCR, and TCRdb kept only the in-frame ones, dropping some. Here the sample spans roughly 140,000 clones, 70% to 90% being singletons. The source material was PBMCs. The receptors were gathered from a middle-aged woman in good health and CMV-seropositive.

The chain recombines TRBV19 with TRBJ2-2; TRBD1 aligns across 7 bases. The CDR3 length is 15 residues. Germline CDR1 is LNHDA and CDR2 is SQIVND (reference sequence). The V gene end was trimmed by 1 base and the J gene end by 3 bases; junction bases not matched to a gene: 2. CDR3 sequence (DNA): TGTGCCAGTAGTATAGGGCAGGGGGACACCGGGGAGCTGTTTTTT. Protein sequence: CASSIGQGDTGELFF. Together with reference TRBV19 and TRBJ2-2, the CDR3 gives the full variable domain: DGGITQSPKYLFRKEGQNVTLSCEQNLNHDAMYWYRQDPGQGLRLIYYSQIVNDFQKGDIAEGYSVSREKKESFPLTVTSAQKNPTAFYLCASSIGQGDTGELFFGEGSRLTVL.

The rearrangement links TRBV5-6 to TRBJ1-2, with D perhaps matching TRBD1 (6 bases). Per the germline V gene, CDR1 is SGHDT and CDR2 is YYEEEE. Trimming stripped 4 bases from V and 2 bases from J, with 12 bases between. This CDR3 has 14 residues. This chain's CDR3 is CASSTGQSNYGYTF. The DNA of the CDR3 is TGTGCCAGCAGCACCGGACAGTCAAACTATGGCTACACCTTC.

The J gene is TRBJ2-5, the V gene TRBV27; 9 bases are a match to TRBD1. The CDR3 consists of 16 residues. Germline V gene lookup returns CDR1 MNHEY and CDR2 SMNVEV (reference sequence). With V trimmed by 0 bases and J by 4 bases, 6 bases remained unmatched. The CDR3: CASSLSSQGAGETQYF. The CDR3 DNA is TGTGCCAGCAGTTTATCCTCACAGGGGGCGGGAGAGACCCAGTACTTC.

The genes are TRBV5-1 and TRBJ1-1; D gene uncertain. CDR1 and CDR2 from the germline V gene are SGHRS and YFSETQ. This CDR3 spans 14 amino acids. V gave up 3 bases and J gave up 5 bases, with 14 bases separating them. CDR3: CASSSVQAGTEAFF. CDR3 coding DNA: TGCGCCAGCAGCTCGGTCCAAGCGGGAACTGAAGCTTTCTTT.

This clone has only one observation. The rearrangement joins TRBV7-2 to TRBJ1-4; 9 positions agree with TRBD1. Germline values: CDR1 SGHTA, CDR2 FQGNSA. The CDR3 length is 15 residues. The J segment lost 6 bases and the V segment lost 5 bases, leaving 7 bases of the junction unmatched. The CDR3 sequence: CASSATGGSYEKLFF. The DNA for the CDR3 is TGTGCCAGCAGCGCTACAGGGGGCTCATATGAAAAACTGTTTTTT.

The sample holds a few counts of this clone. The chain employs TRBV18 and TRBJ2-7; TRBD1 might be the D (6 bases). The CDR3 loop spans 14 amino acids. Germline values: CDR1 KGHSH, CDR2 LQKENI. The germline V and J ends were trimmed by 2 bases and 2 bases, with 10 bases remaining between them. This chain's CDR3 is CASSPEQGAYEQYF. In DNA form, the CDR3 reads TGTGCCAGCTCACCAGAACAGGGAGCCTACGAGCAGTACTTC.

V is TRBV21-1 and J is TRBJ2-5; whether TRBD2, the table's D call, matches the DNA was not checked. TRBV21-1 is marked as a pseudogene. The length of the CDR3 is 17 residues. The CDR3 coding sequence is TGTGCCAGCAGCAAGAGGTCTAGCGGGGGAGGCCAAGAGACCCAGTACTTC. Amino acid sequence: CASSKRSSGGGQETQYF.

The chain uses TRBV6-6 and TRBJ1-2, with 8 bases fitting TRBD1. Per the germline V gene, CDR1 is MNHNY and CDR2 is SVGAGI (reference sequence). V dropped 4 bases and J dropped 8; count of bases not matched to a gene: 15. There are 16 residues in the CDR3. The CDR3 region is CASSLTGTGNRGGYTF. In DNA, the CDR3 is TGTGCCAGCAGTTTAACCGGGACAGGTAACCGAGGAGGCTACACCTTC.

This chain links TRBV6-4 with TRBJ2-3; D is perhaps TRBD2 (6 bases). This CDR3 comprises 16 residues. The V gene lost 2 bases and the J gene lost 0 bases, with 12 bases spanning the gap. Germline V gene lookup returns CDR1 MRHNA and CDR2 SNTAGT. The CDR3 is CASSDKAGYSTDTQYF. The CDR3 DNA follows: TGTGCCAGCAGTGACAAAGCGGGTTATAGCACAGATACGCAGTATTTT.

This chain links TRBV5-6 with TRBJ1-6; TRBD1 is a possible D gene (6 bases). The CDR3 totals 14 residues. Between the trimmed V and J ends, which lost 2 bases and 10 bases, there was a span of 13 bases. Germline V lookup: CDR1 SGHDT, CDR2 YYEEEE. CDR3 residues: CASSLVQGSSPLHF. CDR3 DNA: TGTGCCAGCAGCTTAGTACAGGGTTCATCACCCCTCCACTTT.

This chain links TRBV6-5 with TRBJ1-3; D is undetermined. The CDR3 covers 15 residues. The V end lost 0 bases, the J end lost 4 bases, and 10 bases lay between the germline ends. From germline, CDR1 is MNHEY and CDR2 SVGAGI. CDR3 DNA: TGTGCCAGCAGTTACTCGAGCGTGAGGGGAAACACCATATATTTT. It specifies CASSYSSVRGNTIYF.

J is TRBJ2-1 and V is TRBV2; the D gene is possibly TRBD2 (5 bases). This CDR3 comprises 13 residues. Germline CDR1 is SNHLY and CDR2 is FYNNEI. V lost 1 base, J lost 9 bases, and 10 bases lay in between. The CDR3 spells CASSEGRNGEQFF. The DNA of the CDR3 is TGTGCCAGCAGTGAAGGGAGGAATGGTGAGCAGTTCTTC. The whole variable domain, filled in from reference TRBV2 and TRBJ2-1, reads EPEVTQTPSHQVTQMGQEVILRCVPISNHLYFYWYRQILGQKVEFLVSFYNNEISEKSEIFDDQFSVERPDGSNFTLKIRSTKLEDSAMYFCASSEGRNGEQFFGPGTRLTVL.

V is TRBV27 and J is TRBJ2-5, with 11 bases aligning to TRBD2. This CDR3 contains 15 residues. V was pared by 3 bases and J by 5 bases, with 5 bases of the junction left unmatched. Germline values: CDR1 MNHEY, CDR2 SMNVEV (reference sequence). The DNA of the CDR3 is TGTGCCAGCAGTTTCGCGACTAGCGGGATCGAGACCCAGTACTTC. It codes for CASSFATSGIETQYF.

V usage is TRBV9 and J usage is TRBJ2-7; weak D call: TRBD2 (6 bases). The CDR3 length is 13 residues. The germline V gene encodes CDR1 SGDLS and CDR2 YYNGEE. Trimming cost V 8 bases and J 6 bases, with 18 bases left between them. The DNA of the CDR3 is TGTGCCAGTTCCGGGACGTGGGGAGGCGAGCAGTACTTC. Its translation is CASSGTWGGEQYF.

A few counts support this clone. The chain uses TRBV9 and TRBJ2-5, with 7 positions matching TRBD1. The CDR3 length is 14 residues. Germline CDR1 reads SGDLS; CDR2 reads YYNGEE. With V trimmed by 3 bases and J by 2 bases, 4 bases remained unmatched. The CDR3 nucleotides are TGTGCCAGCAGCGCCGGGACAGTACAAGAGACCCAGTACTTC. Its translation: CASSAGTVQETQYF.

The V gene is TRBV11-2, the J gene TRBJ2-2; 8 nucleotides match TRBD2. Germline V gene sequence: CDR1 SGHAT, CDR2 FQNNGV. Trimming removed 7 bases from V and 6 bases from J; junction bases left unmatched: 13. This CDR3 comprises 16 residues. DNA for the CDR3: TGTGCCAGCACCAACCGGGGGCGGGGGGCGGCCGGGGAGCTGTTTTTT. This encodes CASTNRGRGAAGELFF.

The chain uses TRBV7-9 and TRBJ2-7; perhaps TRBD1 as D (6 bases). V lost 2 bases to trimming and J lost 0 bases, with 11 bases between them. Germline CDR1 and CDR2: SEHNR and FQNEAQ (reference sequence). The CDR3 consists of 15 residues. CDR3 protein: CASSLLGGGSYEQYF. The DNA of the CDR3 is TGTGCCAGCAGCTTATTAGGGGGTGGCTCCTACGAGCAGTACTTC.

The chain links TRBV5-1 to TRBJ2-7, with TRBD1 matching over 8 bases. The CDR3 sequence is 14 residues long. CDR1 and CDR2 from the germline V gene are SGHRS and YFSETQ. Losses at the gene ends were 3 bases for V and 2 bases for J; bases not matched to a gene: 4. The CDR3 bases are TGCGCCAGCAGCTCCGGGACAGGAGCCTACGAGCAGTACTTC. This gives the protein CASSSGTGAYEQYF.

For the CDR3, the DNA is TGTGCCAGCAGCCCGGAAGCGGGGGACTCCTACGAGCAGTACTTC. Translation gives CASSPEAGDSYEQYF. This chain connects TRBV7-3 to TRBJ2-7; 8 bases line up with TRBD2. J gave up 0 bases and V 5 bases, and 6 bases lay outside the gene matches. CDR3 length: 15 amino acids. The V gene's germline CDR1 is SGHTA and CDR2 FQGTGA.

The chain carries TRBV14 and TRBJ2-2, with a possible D match to TRBD2 (6 bases). The CDR3 totals 14 residues. Germline CDR1 SGHDN, CDR2 FVKESK. The ends were cut back, 4 bases at V and 6 bases at J, with 12 bases in the middle. The CDR3 reads CASSPVRGSGELFF. As DNA, the CDR3 is TGTGCCAGCAGCCCCGTACGGGGGTCCGGGGAGCTGTTTTTT.

V is TRBV5-1 and J is TRBJ2-3; no definite D call. In germline, CDR1 is SGHRS, CDR2 YFSETQ. V was shortened by 0 bases and J by 5 bases, with 13 bases between the two germline ends. This CDR3 has 15 residues. As DNA, the CDR3 is TGCGCCAGCAGCTTGGGTAGCTCTTTGGTAGATACGCAGTATTTT. Translated, it gives CASSLGSSLVDTQYF.

The CDR3 sequence: CASSGGDQETQYF. The CDR3 nucleotides are TGTGCCAGCAGCGGGGGGGACCAAGAGACCCAGTACTTC. This chain uses TRBV7-6 with TRBJ2-5, with 7 bases lining up with TRBD2. With 5 bases clipped from V and 0 bases from J, the junction kept 0 bases outside the gene matches. CDR3 length: 13 residues. Germline CDR1 is SGHVS and CDR2 is FNYEAQ.

J is TRBJ2-2 and V is TRBV2, with 9 nucleotides matching TRBD1. The CDR3 totals 15 residues. V trimming: 4 bases; J trimming: 4 bases; junction bases outside the gene matches: 4. Germline lookup yields CDR1 SNHLY and CDR2 FYNNEI. CDR3 residues: CASSGGQGGTGELFF. The DNA of the CDR3 is TGTGCCAGCAGTGGGGGACAGGGAGGCACCGGGGAGCTGTTTTTT.

The V and J genes are TRBV6-5 and TRBJ2-7; tentative D call: TRBD1 (6 bases). The CDR3 is 13 residues long. CDR1 is MNHEY, CDR2 SVGAGI, per germline. Trimming stripped 4 bases from V and 1 base from J, with 8 bases between. The chain's CDR3 is CASSSQGSYEQYF. The CDR3 DNA reads as TGTGCCAGCAGTTCACAGGGATCCTACGAGCAGTACTTC.

The CDR3 is CASSESGATGNTIYF. CDR3 nucleotide sequence: TGTGCCAGCAGTGAATCCGGAGCGACTGGAAACACCATATATTTT. V and J are TRBV2 and TRBJ1-3; D uncertain. This CDR3 comprises 15 residues. The germline gives CDR1 SNHLY, CDR2 FYNNEI. Trimming took off 2 bases at V and 2 bases at J, with 10 bases between the two ends.

CDR3 loop: CASSGGGQGVREQYF. The DNA of the CDR3 is TGTGCCAGCAGTGGAGGAGGACAGGGGGTTCGGGAGCAGTACTTC. V gene TRBV6-1 combines with J gene TRBJ2-7; 10 positions agree with TRBD1. Germline V gene lookup returns CDR1 MNHNS and CDR2 SASEGT. This CDR3 region has 15 residues. The J segment lost 7 bases and the V segment lost 4 bases, leaving 10 bases of the junction unmatched.

This clone has more than one count but fewer than ten. This rearrangement joins TRBV28 to TRBJ2-2; D is possibly TRBD2 (5 bases). The V end was cut by 3 bases, the J end by 7 bases, with 15 bases between. The CDR3 contains 15 residues. Per the germline V gene, CDR1 is MDHEN and CDR2 is SYDVKM. CDR3 DNA: TGTGCCAGCAGTTTTGAGGGATTAAGTGGCGGGGAGCTGTTTTTT. Amino acids: CASSFEGLSGGELFF. Looking up the rest from reference TRBV28 and TRBJ2-2 gives the full variable domain: DVKVTQSSRYLVKRTGEKVFLECVQDMDHENMFWYRQDPGLGLRLIYFSYDVKMKEKGDIPEGYSVSREKKERFSLILESASTNQTSMYLCASSFEGLSGGELFFGEGSRLTVL.

The V and J genes are TRBV7-8 and TRBJ2-5, with D maybe TRBD1 (5 bases). The CDR3 spans 14 residues. V was pared by 2 bases and J by 10 bases, with 17 bases between. Germline assignment: CDR1 SGHVS and CDR2 FQNEAQ. CDR3 bases: TGTGCCAGCAGCTTACGTGACAGTGGGAAGGACCAGTACTTC. Residues: CASSLRDSGKDQYF. Looking up the rest from reference TRBV7-8 and TRBJ2-5 gives the full variable domain: GAGVSQSPRYKVAKRGQDVALRCDPISGHVSLFWYQQALGQGPEFLTYFQNEAQLDKSGLPSDRFFAERPEGSVSTLKIQRTQQEDSAVYLCASSLRDSGKDQYFGPGTRLLVL.

Comment on this clone: This same CDR3 is encoded by further DNA sequences in the sample. V is TRBV28 and J is TRBJ2-7; 12 nucleotides match TRBD1. The germline V gene encodes CDR1 MDHEN and CDR2 SYDVKM. The ends lost 3 bases at V and 5 bases at J; junction bases unmatched: 2. This CDR3 is 14 amino acids long. The CDR3 nucleotides read TGTGCCAGCAGTTTGGGACAGGGGGCAAACGAGCAGTACTTC. Residues: CASSLGQGANEQYF.